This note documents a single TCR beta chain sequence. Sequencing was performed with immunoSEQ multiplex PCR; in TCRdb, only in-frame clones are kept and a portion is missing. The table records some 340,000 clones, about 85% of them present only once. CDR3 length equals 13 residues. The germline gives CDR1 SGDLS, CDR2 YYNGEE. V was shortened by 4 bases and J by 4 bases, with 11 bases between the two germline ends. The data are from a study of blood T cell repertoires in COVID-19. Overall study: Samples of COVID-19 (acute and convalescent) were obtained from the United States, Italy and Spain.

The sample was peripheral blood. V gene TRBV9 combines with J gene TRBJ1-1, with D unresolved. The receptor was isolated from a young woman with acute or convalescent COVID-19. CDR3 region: CASSPWLSTEAFF. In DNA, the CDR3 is TGTGCCAGCAGCCCATGGCTCAGCACTGAAGCTTTCTTT.